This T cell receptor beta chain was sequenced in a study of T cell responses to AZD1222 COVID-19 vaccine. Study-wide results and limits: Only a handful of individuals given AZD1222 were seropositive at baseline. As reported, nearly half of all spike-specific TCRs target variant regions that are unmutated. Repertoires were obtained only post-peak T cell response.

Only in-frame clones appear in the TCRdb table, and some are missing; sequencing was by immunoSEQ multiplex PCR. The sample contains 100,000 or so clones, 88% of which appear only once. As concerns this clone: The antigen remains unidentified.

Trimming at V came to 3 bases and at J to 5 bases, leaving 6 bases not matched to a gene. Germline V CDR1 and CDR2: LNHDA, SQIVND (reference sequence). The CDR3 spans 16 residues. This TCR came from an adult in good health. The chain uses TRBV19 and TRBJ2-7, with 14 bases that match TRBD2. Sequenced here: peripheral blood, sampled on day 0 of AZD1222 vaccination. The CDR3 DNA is TGTGCCAGTAGTATGACTAGCGGGAGGGCTATTGACGAGCAGTACTTC. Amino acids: CASSMTSGRAIDEQYF. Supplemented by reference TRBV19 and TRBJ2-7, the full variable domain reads DGGITQSPKYLFRKEGQNVTLSCEQNLNHDAMYWYRQDPGQGLRLIYYSQIVNDFQKGDIAEGYSVSREKKESFPLTVTSAQKNPTAFYLCASSMTSGRAIDEQYFGPGTRLTVT.